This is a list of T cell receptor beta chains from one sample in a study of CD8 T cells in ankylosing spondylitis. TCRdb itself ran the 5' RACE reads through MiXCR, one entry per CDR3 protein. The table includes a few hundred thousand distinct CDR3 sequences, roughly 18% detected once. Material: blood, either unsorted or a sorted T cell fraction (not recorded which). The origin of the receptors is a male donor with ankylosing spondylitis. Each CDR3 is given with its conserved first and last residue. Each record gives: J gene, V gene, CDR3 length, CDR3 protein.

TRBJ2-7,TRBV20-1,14,CSAPEVRDPYEQYF
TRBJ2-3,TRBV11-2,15,CASSFTGGSTDTQYF
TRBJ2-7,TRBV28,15,CASSGPGQGSYEQYF
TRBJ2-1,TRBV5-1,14,CASSFDTRRHEQFF
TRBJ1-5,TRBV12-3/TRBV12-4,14,CATTSGDWDQPQHF
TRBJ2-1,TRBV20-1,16,CSVVTSGADGGDEQFF
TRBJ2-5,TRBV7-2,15,CASSSRVEGRETQYF
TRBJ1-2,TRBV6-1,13,CASSSLGGRGYTF
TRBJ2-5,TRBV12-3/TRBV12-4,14,CASSLRGERVTQYF
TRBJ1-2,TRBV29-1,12,CSVVTPTFGYTF
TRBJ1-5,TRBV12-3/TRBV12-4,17,CASSGTALKRYSQPQHF
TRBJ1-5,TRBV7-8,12,CASSLTNQPQHF
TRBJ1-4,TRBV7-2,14,CASSLGGLGEKLFF
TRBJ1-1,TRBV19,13,CASSARDTALLFF
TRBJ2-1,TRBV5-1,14,CASSRGVNGYEQFF
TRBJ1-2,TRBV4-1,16,CASSQVPGHEGYGYTF
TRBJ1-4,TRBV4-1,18,CASSQEIFWGTFNEKLFF
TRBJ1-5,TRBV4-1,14,CASSQAGIDQPQHF
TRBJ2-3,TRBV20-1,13,CSAKAGITDTQYF
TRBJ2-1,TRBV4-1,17,CASSHPVAGASYNEQFF
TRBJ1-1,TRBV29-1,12,CSVEGSNTEAFF
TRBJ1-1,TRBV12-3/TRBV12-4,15,CASSLTDRGYTEAFF
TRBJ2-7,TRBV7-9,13,CASSSGQGSEQYF
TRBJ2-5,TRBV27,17,CASSEGGATGTQETQYF
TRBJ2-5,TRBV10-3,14,CAISESDGQETQYF
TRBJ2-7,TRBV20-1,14,CSARDSSGGYEQYF
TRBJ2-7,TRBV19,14,CASSTLGELGEQYF
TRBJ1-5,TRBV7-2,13,CASSLRGVEPQHF
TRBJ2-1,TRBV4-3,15,CASSPRDRGANEQFF
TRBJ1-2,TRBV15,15,CATSRDSGSSYGYTF
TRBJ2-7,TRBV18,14,CASSPPLGAVEQYF
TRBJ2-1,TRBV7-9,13,CASRTSPTYEQFF
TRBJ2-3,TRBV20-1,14,CSAPAGGRTDTQYF
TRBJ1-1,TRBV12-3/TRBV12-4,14,CASRETGLNTEAFF
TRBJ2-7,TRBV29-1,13,CSVETRPWGEQYF
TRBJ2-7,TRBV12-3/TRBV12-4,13,CASSSGRTYEQYF
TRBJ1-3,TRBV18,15,CASLPTGSTGNTIYF
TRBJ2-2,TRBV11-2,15,CASSLEGAYTGELFF